This TCR beta chain was sequenced for a study of patients and donors after allogeneic stem cell transplantation. Via MiXCR, TCRdb re-called the RT-PCR reads, giving one row per CDR3 protein. The sample includes over 130,000 distinct CDR3 sequences, about a third of them seen just once. The CDR3 runs to 13 residues. V lost 4 bases to trimming and J lost 6 bases, with 10 bases between them. Germline lookup yields CDR1 SQVTM and CDR2 ANQGSEA. The clonotype originates from a human donor who was either an allogeneic HSCT recipient or a stem cell or donor lymphocyte infusion donor (not recorded which). It is not recorded whose cells these are; they may come from a transplant donor. V and J are TRBV29-1 and TRBJ1-6; maybe TRBD1 (5 bases). The sequenced material came from blood, either unsorted or a sorted T cell fraction (not recorded which). The CDR3: CSVGGGGNSPLHF. The DNA of the CDR3 is TGCAGCGTTGGCGGTGGGGGTAATTCACCCCTCCACTTT.